The 23 T cell receptor beta chains reported below all come from one sample, sequenced in a study of T cell repertoires in cytomegalovirus infection. Via MiXCR, TCRdb re-called the reads, giving one row per CDR3 protein. Of almost 550,000 distinct CDR3 sequences listed, approximately 15% are singletons. The source material was CD8+ T cells from PBMCs. The receptors originated from a human donor in good health (CMV status not recorded). Some clones in this sample may be carry-over from other donors' samples.

This sequence joins TRBV9 and TRBJ1-5; 7 bases fit TRBD1. This CDR3 spans 14 amino acids. Germline CDR1 SGDLS, CDR2 YYNGEE. V shed 3 bases, J shed 7 bases, and the junction held 7 bases outside the gene matches. The CDR3 is CASSASDRDQPQHF. CDR3 bases: TGTGCCAGCAGCGCCAGCGACAGGGACCAGCCCCAGCATTTT. Full variable domain (rest looked up from reference TRBV9 and TRBJ1-5): DSGVTQTPKHLITATGQRVTLRCSPRSGDLSVYWYQQSLDQGLQFLIQYYNGEERAKGNILERFSAQQFPDLHSELNLSSLELGDSALYFCASSASDRDQPQHFGDGTRLSIL.

The CDR3 region has the DNA TGTGCCAGTAGTATCGGGCAGGTATCGGATGAGCAGTTCTTC. Amino acids: CASSIGQVSDEQFF. The chain uses TRBV19 and TRBJ2-1; the D is unclear. The CDR3 spans 14 residues. Looked up from germline, CDR1 is LNHDA and CDR2 is SQIVND (reference sequence). Trimming left V 3 bases short and J 8 bases short, with 14 bases between.

This clonotype turned up a few times. The gene calls are TRBV5-4 and TRBJ2-2, with 7 bases that match TRBD2. The CDR3 totals 12 residues. V lost 4 bases, J lost 13 bases, and 7 bases stayed unmatched. Germline CDR1 is SGHNT and CDR2 is YYREEE (reference sequence). The CDR3 DNA reads as TGTGCCAGCAGCCCACCCGGGGGGTGGCTGTTTTTT. Translated, it gives CASSPPGGWLFF.

This clonotype was found a few times. The CDR3 nucleotides read TGTGCCAGCAGTTCGGACGTTTATCGCGAGCAGTACTTC. This gives the protein CASSSDVYREQYF. The chain couples TRBV27 to TRBJ2-7, with D uncertain. There are 13 residues in the CDR3. V gave up 4 bases and J gave up 6 bases, with 13 bases separating them. Germline assignment: CDR1 MNHEY and CDR2 SMNVEV (reference sequence).

There are many counts of this clonotype. The chain recombines TRBV7-8 with TRBJ2-3, with D tentatively TRBD2 (6 bases). Germline CDR1 reads SGHVS; CDR2 reads FQNEAQ. The germline V and J ends were trimmed by 5 bases and 6 bases, with 21 bases remaining between them. The CDR3 length is 16 residues. CDR3 sequence reads: CASSQEPGVSKDTQYF. For the CDR3, the DNA is TGTGCCAGCAGCCAGGAGCCGGGAGTATCGAAGGATACGCAGTATTTT.

The chain couples TRBV27 to TRBJ2-3; D remains unclear. The CDR3 sequence is 13 residues long. The V gene lost 3 bases and the J gene lost 6 bases, with 10 bases spanning the gap. The germline gives CDR1 MNHEY, CDR2 SMNVEV (reference sequence). The CDR3 DNA follows: TGTGCCAGCAGTTTGGGAACCATGGATACGCAGTATTTT. Protein: CASSLGTMDTQYF.

This clonotype came up many times. The chain joins TRBV6-6 to TRBJ1-2, with 8 bases fitting TRBD1. Germline assignment: CDR1 MNHNY and CDR2 SVGAGI (reference sequence). V lost 0 bases to trimming and J lost 5 bases; unmatched junction nucleotides: 2. This CDR3 contains 14 residues. The CDR3 region has the DNA TGTGCCAGCAGTTACTCGACAGGGGAATATGGCTACACCTTC. Amino acids: CASSYSTGEYGYTF.

This sequence joins TRBV12-5 and TRBJ1-4, with no clear D. The CDR3 has 16 amino acids. Germline values: CDR1 LGHNT, CDR2 FRNRAP. V was pared by 1 base and J by 0 bases, with 9 bases between. CDR3 coding DNA: TGTGCTAGTGGTTTGGGCGACCGAGCAACTAATGAAAAACTGTTTTTT. Protein: CASGLGDRATNEKLFF.

In regard to this clonotype: A read error is possible here, since a much larger clone lies one base away. The chain uses TRBV27 and TRBJ1-2; 9 bases agree with TRBD1. CDR1 MNHEY and CDR2 SMNVEV come from the germline V gene (reference sequence). The CDR3 loop spans 13 amino acids. CDR3 sequence (DNA): TGTACCAGCAGTTTAGGACAGGGGCGAGGCTACACCTTC. Translation gives CTSSLGQGRGYTF.

V and J are TRBV20-1 and TRBJ2-1; TRBD2 aligns across 10 bases. Unmatched junction bases numbered 9, after V lost 6 bases and J lost 4 bases. The CDR3 sequence is 15 residues long. Germline V gives CDR1 DFQATT, CDR2 SNEGSKA (reference sequence). The chain's CDR3 is CSASAGTSVYNEQFF. The CDR3 region has the DNA TGCAGTGCCTCCGCCGGGACTAGCGTATACAATGAGCAGTTCTTC.

The sample holds a few counts of this clonotype. The chain recombines TRBV29-1 with TRBJ2-3; no definite D call. Looked up from germline, CDR1 is SQVTM and CDR2 is ANQGSEA. V lost 1 base, J lost 4 bases, and 3 bases lay in between. The CDR3 has 11 amino acids. CDR3 DNA: TGCAGCGTTGAAGCCGCAGATACGCAGTATTTT. Amino acid sequence: CSVEAADTQYF.

The rearrangement links TRBV5-4 to TRBJ1-1; tentative D call: TRBD1 (5 bases). Looked up from germline, CDR1 is SGHNT and CDR2 is YYREEE (reference sequence). The CDR3 contains 14 residues. With 4 bases removed from V and 2 bases from J, the gap between germline ends came to 12 bases. CDR3: CASSVPQGNTEAFF. For the CDR3, the DNA is TGTGCCAGCAGCGTCCCTCAGGGTAACACTGAAGCTTTCTTT.

This clonotype was picked up many times. The chain links TRBV12-5 to TRBJ1-1; 7 positions agree with TRBD1. The CDR3 has 16 amino acids. The V gene's germline CDR1 is LGHNT and CDR2 FRNRAP. The V and J ends lost 6 bases and 1 base, in that order; junction bases with no gene match: 11. CDR3 in amino acids: CASGTDRAVGNTEAFF. CDR3 coding DNA: TGTGCTAGTGGCACCGACAGGGCGGTAGGGAACACTGAAGCTTTCTTT.

Ten or more counts support this clonotype. The chain is built from TRBV7-9 and TRBJ2-1; D may correspond to TRBD1 or TRBD2 (5 bases each). Germline V gene lookup returns CDR1 SEHNR and CDR2 FQNEAQ (reference sequence). This CDR3 has 15 residues. The V and J ends lost 4 bases and 6 bases respectively, with 16 bases between them. This CDR3 reads CASSWGIAYSNEQFF. The CDR3 DNA sequence: TGTGCCAGCAGCTGGGGGATCGCCTACAGCAATGAGCAGTTCTTC.

The rearrangement uses TRBV15 and TRBJ1-1; possibly TRBD1 for D (6 bases). Germline assignment: CDR1 LNHNV and CDR2 YYDKDF (reference sequence). V dropped 5 bases and J dropped 1 base, with 14 bases sitting between them. CDR3 length: 15 residues. The CDR3 region is CATSGTGFGNTEAFF. Here the CDR3 DNA reads TGTGCCACCAGCGGAACAGGGTTCGGGAACACTGAAGCTTTCTTT.

The gene calls are TRBV27 and TRBJ2-1; 10 nucleotides line up with TRBD2. Germline CDR1 reads MNHEY; CDR2 reads SMNVEV (reference sequence). The CDR3 has 16 residues. The trim removed 3 bases at V and 4 bases at J, leaving 6 bases unmatched. CDR3 loop: CASSFRGLAAYNEQFF. CDR3 sequence (DNA): TGTGCCAGCAGTTTCCGAGGACTAGCGGCTTACAATGAGCAGTTCTTC.

This clonotype was observed at least ten times. The chain uses TRBV7-9 and TRBJ1-6, with 7 bases lining up with TRBD1. From germline, CDR1 is SEHNR and CDR2 FQNEAQ (reference sequence). V lost 7 bases, J lost 9 bases, and 3 bases stayed unmatched. The CDR3 covers 12 residues. This chain's CDR3 is CASTQGGSPLHF. The DNA of the CDR3 is TGTGCCAGCACCCAGGGGGGTTCACCCCTCCACTTT.

In its sample, this clonotype was seen many times. CDR3: CASSLFNGRHSGNTIYF. CDR3 coding DNA: TGTGCCAGCAGTTTATTTAATGGCCGGCACTCTGGAAACACCATATATTTT. The chain joins TRBV28 to TRBJ1-3; D unresolved. V lost 1 base and J lost 0, with 13 bases in between. The CDR3 spans 17 residues. Germline loops: CDR1 MDHEN, CDR2 SYDVKM.

The rearrangement links TRBV4-2 to TRBJ1-5; TRBD1 is a possible D gene (6 bases). Trimming shortened V by 4 bases and J by 2 bases, and 12 bases separated the two germline ends. The length of the CDR3 is 15 residues. Germline CDR1 is LGHNA and CDR2 is YNFKEQ. The CDR3 here is CASSPWTVRNQPQHF. The CDR3 coding sequence is TGTGCCAGCAGCCCTTGGACAGTGCGCAATCAGCCCCAGCATTTT.

CDR3 DNA sequence: TGTGCCAGCAGATGGGGTGGGAACACTGAAGCTTTCTTT. Amino acid sequence: CASRWGGNTEAFF. This chain joins TRBV27 and TRBJ1-1; D is unresolved. Trimming stripped 6 bases from V and 1 base from J, with 9 bases between. The CDR3 consists of 13 residues. CDR1 MNHEY and CDR2 SMNVEV come from the germline V gene (reference sequence).

This clonotype was seen many times. J is TRBJ2-7 and V is TRBV12-3 or TRBV12-4; TRBD2 matches 11 bases. The trim removed 5 bases at V and 3 bases at J, leaving 6 bases unmatched. The CDR3 contains 15 residues. The CDR3 here is CASSLQGTSGYEQYF. The DNA of the CDR3 is TGTGCCAGCAGTCTCCAGGGGACTAGCGGCTACGAGCAGTACTTC.

Points on this clonotype: This may be a read error, as it is one base from a much larger clone. The chain is built from TRBV7-9 and TRBJ2-5; 12 bases are shared with TRBD2. Germline CDR1 and CDR2: SEHNR and FQNEAQ (reference sequence). The junction had 7 bases not matched to a gene; V was cut back by 5 bases and J by 3 bases. This CDR3 is 16 amino acids long. This chain's CDR3 is CASSPSSGGAEETQYF. In DNA, the CDR3 is TGTGCCAGCAGCCCCTCTAGCGGGGGGGCCGAAGAGACCCAGTACTTC. The full variable domain, completed using reference TRBV7-9 and TRBJ2-5, is DTGVSQNPRHKITKRGQNVTFRCDPISEHNRLYWYRQTLGQGPEFLTYFQNEAQLEKSRLLSDRFSAERPKGSFSTLEIQRTEQGDSAMYLCASSPSSGGAEETQYFGPGTRLLVL.

A note on this clonotype: At one boundary the junction diverges from the germline segment, which might be a read error. Here the CDR3 DNA reads TGTGCCAGCAGTTCGCTCCTAGCCAATAACATTCAGTACTTC. Translating it yields CASSSLLANNIQYF. The chain combines TRBV27 with TRBJ2-4; D is possibly TRBD2 (5 bases). Germline V gives CDR1 MNHEY, CDR2 SMNVEV (reference sequence). This CDR3 has 14 residues.